The T cell receptor (beta chain) described here comes from a study of cytomegalovirus exposure and HLA in healthy donors. The wider study: From HLA-typed donors, an early data release held tens of millions of unique TCRs.

The germline V gene has CDR1 MDHEN and CDR2 SYDVKM. The CDR3 totals 15 residues. The V gene lost 5 bases and the J gene lost 4 bases, with 17 bases spanning the gap. PCR amplification relied on 60 Vbeta primers (plus 13 Jbeta primers). Clones were sequenced by immunoSEQ multiplex PCR, and TCRdb holds only the in-frame ones, with some missing. The sample table includes roughly 220,000 clones. Sequencing input: PBMCs. This receptor was identified in a girl aged 2 to 9 in good health and CMV-seropositive. The genes are TRBV28 and TRBJ2-5; maybe TRBD2 (7 bases). The DNA of the CDR3 is TGTGCCAGCAGTCCGGGGTCTCGGGGGGCAGAGACCCAGTACTTC. Protein: CASSPGSRGAETQYF.